The subject of this entry is one TCR beta chain. This specimen comes from a study of cytomegalovirus exposure and HLA in healthy donors. It was with 60 Vbeta and 13 Jbeta primers that the PCR ran. Sequenced by immunoSEQ multiplex PCR; TCRdb stores in-frame clones only, minus some. This sample contains over 40,000 clones. Germline CDR1 SGHDT, CDR2 YYEEEE. Trimming cost V 2 bases and J 3 bases, with 14 bases left between them. The CDR3 is 16 residues long. Sequences were obtained from PBMCs. This chain links TRBV5-6 with TRBJ1-4, with a tentative D call TRBD1 (6 bases). This clonotype was obtained from a man aged 30-40 years in good health and CMV-seronegative. The CDR3 loop reads CASSFASQGPNEKLFF. Written as DNA, the CDR3 is TGTGCCAGCAGCTTCGCCTCACAGGGCCCTAATGAAAAACTGTTTTTT.